This T cell receptor (beta chain) appears in the sequencing data of a study of blood T cell repertoires in COVID-19. In the study overall: Nucleic acid was either cDNA or gDNA, and it came from T cells, B-cell-depleted T cells, or PBMCs.

Authors' analysis steps: Reference gene primer amplification yielded estimated nucleated cell counts. Produced via immunoSEQ multiplex PCR; TCRdb's table is partial and in-frame only. D and trimming were read from the DNA, whereas the V and J calls and clone size are those reported in that table. The table includes about 73,000 clones, 75% to 90% detected once. Sequenced input: peripheral blood. The clonotype was recovered from a man older than 75 with acute or convalescent COVID-19.

Here the CDR3 reads CASSSGTGGGSYNEQFF. Here the CDR3 DNA reads TGTGCCAGCAGCTCCGGGACAGGGGGAGGCTCCTACAATGAGCAGTTCTTC. The chain joins TRBV7-9 to TRBJ2-1, with 11 bases aligning to TRBD1. The CDR3 covers 17 residues. V was clipped by 4 bases and J by 0 bases; unmatched bases: 5. Germline CDR1 and CDR2: SEHNR and FQNEAQ (reference sequence).